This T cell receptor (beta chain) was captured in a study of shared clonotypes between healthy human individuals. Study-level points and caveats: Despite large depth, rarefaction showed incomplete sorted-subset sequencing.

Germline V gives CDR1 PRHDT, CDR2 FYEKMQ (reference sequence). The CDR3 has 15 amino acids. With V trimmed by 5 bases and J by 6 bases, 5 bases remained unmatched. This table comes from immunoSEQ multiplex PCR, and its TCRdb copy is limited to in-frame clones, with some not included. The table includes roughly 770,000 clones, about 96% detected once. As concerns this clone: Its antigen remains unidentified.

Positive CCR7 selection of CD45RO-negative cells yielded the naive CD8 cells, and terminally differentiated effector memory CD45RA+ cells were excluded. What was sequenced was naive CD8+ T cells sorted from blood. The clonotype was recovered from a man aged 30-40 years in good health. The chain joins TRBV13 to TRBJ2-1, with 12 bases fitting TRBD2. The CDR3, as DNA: TGTGCCAGCAGCAGGACTAGCGGGACCGGCAATGAGCAGTTCTTC. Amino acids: CASSRTSGTGNEQFF.